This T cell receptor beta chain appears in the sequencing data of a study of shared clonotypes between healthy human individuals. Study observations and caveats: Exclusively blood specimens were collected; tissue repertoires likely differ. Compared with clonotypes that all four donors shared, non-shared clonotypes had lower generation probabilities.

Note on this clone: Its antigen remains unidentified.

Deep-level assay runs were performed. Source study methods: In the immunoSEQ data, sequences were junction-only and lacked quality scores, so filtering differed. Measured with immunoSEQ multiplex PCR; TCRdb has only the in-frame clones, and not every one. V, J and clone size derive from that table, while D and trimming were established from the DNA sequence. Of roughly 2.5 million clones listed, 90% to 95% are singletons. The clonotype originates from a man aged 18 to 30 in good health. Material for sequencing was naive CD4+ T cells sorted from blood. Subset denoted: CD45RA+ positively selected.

Written as DNA, the CDR3 is TGTGCCAGCAGCTTAGCGCGGACGCTCTCGGGCAATCAGCCCCAGCATTTT. It codes for CASSLARTLSGNQPQHF. The V gene is TRBV7-8, the J gene TRBJ1-5; D ambiguous. The CDR3 sequence is 17 residues long. Germline V gives CDR1 SGHVS, CDR2 FQNEAQ. Trimming left V 0 bases short and J 2 bases short, with 14 bases between.